This T cell receptor beta chain was documented in a study of T cells in Graves' hyperthyroidism and ophthalmopathy (dated by TCRdb to the late 2010s). About the study as a whole: Peripheral blood was sampled at the time of initial diagnosis, prior to any treatment. For training and testing, the approximately 92 patients in the discovery cohort were randomly divided in a 7:3 ratio. Prospective prediction of ophthalmopathy was tested in an independent validation cohort consisting of fewer than 20 hyperthyroidism patients and more than 15 patients who later progressed to ophthalmopathy. TCR V-J signatures able to tell the groups apart were searched for in a discovery cohort of approximately 95 patients, of whom more than 40 had Graves' ophthalmopathy and 55 to 60 had stable Graves' hyperthyroidism. TCR Vbeta CDR3 sequencing of roughly 140 peripheral blood samples (under 45 ophthalmopathy, about 80 hyperthyroidism and approximately 17 progressor patients) is reported in the paper. Once sampling was done, hyperthyroidism patients were given methimazole at a starting dose of 30 mg daily, whereas ophthalmopathy patients were given high-dose intravenous methylprednisolone. In addition, the study compared T-cell repertoires in thyroid tissue and in blood from several Graves' hyperthyroidism patients.

This clonotype appeared once. Its specific antigen is unknown. One base away there is no much larger clone; base qualities are not given. A lone read offers only weak evidence. The TCR beta CDR3 regions were amplified from the RNA transcripts. The TCR CDR3 was subjected to a first round of RT-PCR using the HTBI primer set and the Qiagen OneStep RT-PCR kit. Libraries were constructed in a second round of multiplex PCR, after which size selection and purification were performed. Sequencing of the libraries was done on an Illumina HiSeq2000 using paired-end 100 bp reads. The original methods were these. SOAPnuke was used to process the raw data, with reads discarded if the reads contained adapters or uncalled bases, had a mean Phred below 15, or lacked an exact constant-primer or identifier match. COPE v1.2.5 was used to merge the high-quality paired reads, and each unique nucleotide sequence was defined as a clonotype. MiTCR v1.1 was used to align clonotypes to the IMGT TRBV, TRBD and TRBJ reference segments. Only V-J combinations with frequency above 0.0001, covering 99.2% of repertoires, were analysed. A TCS score was defined as the ratio of F50 (clonal expansion) to E x V (chaos), with BLOSUM62-based TCRdist applied between CDR3 peptides within each V-J. Welch's t-statistics and random forest reduced roughly 500 V-J features to roughly 13, which were used in a naive Bayes classifier (R e1071). TCRdb's own reprocessing of the public reads used fastp at Q25 and MiXCR and kept productive beta chains. Each entry is one CDR3 protein sequence, shown with its most common DNA and genes. TCRdb, not the original authors, processed these V and J calls. The sample yields approximately 690,000 distinct CDR3 sequences; roughly 20% were counted once. The biggest ten clones account for under 35% of the sample.

Ophthalmopathy patients had moderately to severely active disease, with a Clinical Activity Score of 3 or more, a NOSPECS grade of 4 or more, and a disease duration of less than 3 months. Any patient with an uncontrolled infection, another autoimmune disease, pregnancy or lactation was excluded. Clinical symptoms, serum thyroxine and TRAb, thyroid ultrasound, and orbital computed tomography formed the basis for the diagnoses. PBMCs were separated from 10 ml of fresh peripheral blood using Ficoll-Paque density gradient centrifugation. Trizol reagent was used to extract total RNA, and RNA quality was then checked on an Agilent 2100 Bioanalyzer. Germline trimming amounts to 8 bases on V and 2 bases on J, with 6 as the count of junction bases outside the gene matches. CDR3 length: 15 amino acids, cysteine to phenylalanine. The entry retains the CDR3 DNA only, 45 bases that are in frame from base 1. General findings and caveats noted by the study authors: A 13 V-J signature model separated ophthalmopathy from stable hyperthyroidism, with about 88% sensitivity and 81.08% specificity in cross-validation and 80%/75% in testing. In validation, progression to ophthalmopathy was predicted by the model with 70.59% sensitivity and roughly 76% specificity, a median of 6.5 months before onset. Sample size was not statistically predetermined, and investigators were not blinded to group allocation. Blood samples also contained most of the expanded thyroid clonotypes (frequency above 0.001), which suggests that blood repertoires may reflect thyroid immune responses.

Material for sequencing was blood. The sequence was obtained from a man in his thirties or forties with Graves' ophthalmopathy. The V gene is TRBV12-3 or TRBV12-4 and the J gene is TRBJ2-6, with 7 bases in between that match TRBD1. The nucleotide sequence reads TGTGCCAGCCTTCGAGGGGGCGCTGGGGCCAACGTCCTGACTTTC. It translates as CASLRGGAGANVLTF.